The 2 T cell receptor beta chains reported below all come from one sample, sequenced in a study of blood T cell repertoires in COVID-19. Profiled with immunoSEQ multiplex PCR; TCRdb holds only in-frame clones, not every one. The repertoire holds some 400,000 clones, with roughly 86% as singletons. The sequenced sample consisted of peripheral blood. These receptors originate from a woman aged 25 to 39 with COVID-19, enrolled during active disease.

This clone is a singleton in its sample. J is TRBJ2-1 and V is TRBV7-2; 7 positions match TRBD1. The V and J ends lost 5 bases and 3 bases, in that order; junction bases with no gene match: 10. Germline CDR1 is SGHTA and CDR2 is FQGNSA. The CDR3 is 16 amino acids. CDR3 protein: CASSTTGERFYNEQFF. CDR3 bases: TGTGCCAGCAGCACCACAGGGGAGAGATTCTACAATGAGCAGTTCTTC.

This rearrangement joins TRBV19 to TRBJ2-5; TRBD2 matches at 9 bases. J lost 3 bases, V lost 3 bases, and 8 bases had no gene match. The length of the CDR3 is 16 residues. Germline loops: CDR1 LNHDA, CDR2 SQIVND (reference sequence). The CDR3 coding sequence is TGTGCCAGTAGTATCCCAGGAGCTAGCGGGGAAGAGACCCAGTACTTC. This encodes CASSIPGASGEETQYF. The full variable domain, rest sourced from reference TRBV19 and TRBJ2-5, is DGGITQSPKYLFRKEGQNVTLSCEQNLNHDAMYWYRQDPGQGLRLIYYSQIVNDFQKGDIAEGYSVSREKKESFPLTVTSAQKNPTAFYLCASSIPGASGEETQYFGPGTRLLVL.